A single sample is the source of the 20 T cell receptor beta chains below, sequenced in a study of Ad26.COV2.S vaccination and SARS-CoV-2 variants. Specified treatment: 19 received Ad26.COV2.S at low or high dose, single or two shots; 5 received placebo; per-sample allocation not given. Repertoires come from day 63 after the first vaccine or placebo injection. TCRdb's copy holds only in-frame clones and misses some; the assay was immunoSEQ multiplex PCR. Of approximately 480,000 clones listed, roughly nine tenths are singletons. Source: peripheral blood, taken in a trial of Ad26.COV2.S vaccine versus placebo. The origin of the receptors is a person aged 18 to 59 who received the Ad26.COV2.S COVID-19 vaccine or a placebo.

The CDR3 DNA reads as TGTGCCACCAGCAGAGATGTTCGAAATTCACCCCTCCACTTT. It yields the protein CATSRDVRNSPLHF. The genes are TRBV15 and TRBJ1-6; D gene uncertain. This CDR3 is 14 amino acids long. V was clipped by 0 bases and J by 7 bases, with 7 bases between them. Germline lookup yields CDR1 LNHNV and CDR2 YYDKDF (reference sequence).

This clone was seen a single time. The gene calls are TRBV6-2 or TRBV6-3 and TRBJ1-1, with 10 bases that match TRBD1. Germline trimming cut 6 bases from V and 3 bases from J; bases unmatched to any gene: 10. CDR1 is MNHEY, CDR2 SVGEGT, per germline. This CDR3 is 16 amino acids long. The CDR3 is CASSHGTGEIYTEAFF. The CDR3 bases are TGTGCCAGCAGCCACGGGACAGGGGAAATTTACACTGAAGCTTTCTTT.

J is TRBJ2-7 and V is TRBV19, with D perhaps given as TRBD1 or TRBD2 (6 bases each). Germline V gene sequence: CDR1 LNHDA, CDR2 SQIVND (reference sequence). Trimming removed 3 bases from V and 6 bases from J, with 12 bases in between. The CDR3 is 13 residues long. The CDR3, as DNA: TGTGCCAGTAGTATGACTAGGGGGGCCGAGCAGTACTTC. It specifies CASSMTRGAEQYF.

This chain joins TRBV6-6 and TRBJ2-1; TRBD2 matches at 13 bases. The CDR3 is 16 residues long. The V segment lost 2 bases and the J segment 8 bases; nucleotides outside the gene matches: 6. CDR1 and CDR2 (germline): MNHNY, SVGAGI (reference sequence). The CDR3 loop reads CASSYPGLAGVDEQFF. The CDR3 nucleotides read TGTGCCAGCAGTTACCCAGGACTAGCGGGAGTTGATGAGCAGTTCTTC.

This chain connects TRBV3-1 (or the pseudogene TRBV3-2) to TRBJ1-2; D not resolved. V was pared by 0 bases and J by 4 bases, with 6 bases between. Germline CDR1 is LGHDT and CDR2 is YNNKEL (reference sequence). The CDR3 is made up of 13 amino acids. CDR3 in amino acids: CASSQDAIYGYTF. The CDR3 region has the DNA TGTGCCAGCAGCCAAGATGCTATCTATGGCTACACCTTC.

The table lists this clone with a count of one. This chain joins TRBV5-1 and TRBJ2-7; TRBD1 might be the D (6 bases). The CDR3 consists of 14 residues. Germline assignment: CDR1 SGHRS and CDR2 YFSETQ. Trimming removed 5 bases from V and 3 bases from J, with 15 bases in between. This CDR3 is CASREGTSNYEQYF. In DNA form, the CDR3 reads TGCGCCAGCAGGGAAGGGACATCAAACTACGAGCAGTACTTC. The full variable domain, completed using reference TRBV5-1 and TRBJ2-7, is KAGVTQTPRYLIKTRGQQVTLSCSPISGHRSVSWYQQTPGQGLQFLFEYFSETQRNKGNFPGRFSGRQFSNSRSEMNVSTLELGDSALYLCASREGTSNYEQYFGPGTRLTVT.

V usage is TRBV5-4 and J usage is TRBJ2-7; D possibly matches TRBD1 or TRBD2 (5 bases each). The CDR3 loop spans 15 amino acids. Per the germline V gene, CDR1 is SGHNT and CDR2 is YYREEE (reference sequence). The V end was cut by 6 bases, the J end by 5 bases, with 21 bases between. CDR3 residues: CASTPGTGEGNEQYF. Here the CDR3 DNA reads TGTGCCAGCACCCCCGGGACCGGCGAAGGCAACGAGCAGTACTTC.

In DNA, the CDR3 is TGTGCCAGTAGTATAGGGGAGGGTACTGAAGCTTTCTTT. This gives the protein CASSIGEGTEAFF. The gene calls are TRBV19 and TRBJ1-1; D gene ambiguous. CDR3 length equals 13 residues. The germline V gene encodes CDR1 LNHDA and CDR2 SQIVND (reference sequence). V dropped 1 base and J dropped 5 bases, with 8 bases sitting between them.

The V gene is TRBV30, the J gene TRBJ1-1; possibly TRBD1 for D (6 bases). CDR1 and CDR2 from the germline V gene are GTSNPN and SVGIG (reference sequence). The length of the CDR3 is 13 residues. V was trimmed by 0 bases and J by 4 bases, leaving 9 bases between them. In DNA, the CDR3 is TGTGCCTGGAGTGTATCAGGGGTCACTGAAGCTTTCTTT. The encoded protein is CAWSVSGVTEAFF. The full variable domain, with the rest looked up from reference TRBV30 and TRBJ1-1, is SQTIHQWPATLVQPVGSPLSLECTVEGTSNPNLYWYRQAAGRGLQLLFYSVGIGQISSEVPQNLSASRPQDRQFILSSKKLLLSDSGFYLCAWSVSGVTEAFFGQGTRLTVV.

The J gene is TRBJ1-1, the V gene TRBV25-1, with D possibly matching TRBD1 (5 bases). Trimming cost V 6 bases and J 5 bases, with 7 bases left between them. Germline V gene data show CDR1 as MGHDK and CDR2 as SYGVNS. There are 11 residues in the CDR3. The CDR3 region has the DNA TGTGCCAGCAGGCGGGGGACTGAAGCTTTCTTT. This sequence encodes CASRRGTEAFF.

The rearrangement uses TRBV13 and TRBJ2-1; TRBD1 agrees at 8 bases. With V trimmed by 3 bases and J by 3 bases, 4 bases remained unmatched. Germline V gives CDR1 PRHDT, CDR2 FYEKMQ (reference sequence). The CDR3 covers 15 residues. CDR3 coding DNA: TGTGCCAGCAGCTTTACGGGACAGGACTACAATGAGCAGTTCTTC. This gives the protein CASSFTGQDYNEQFF.

The chain employs TRBV27 and TRBJ1-6, with 8 bases that match TRBD1. Germline V gives CDR1 MNHEY, CDR2 SMNVEV (reference sequence). V gave up 7 bases and J gave up 7 bases; unmatched junction bases: 9. The CDR3 is 15 residues long. In nucleotides, the CDR3 is TGTGCCAGCACGCGTGACAGGGGATGGAATTCACCCCTCCACTTT. Protein product: CASTRDRGWNSPLHF.

This chain connects TRBV28 to TRBJ1-5; the match to TRBD1 covers 9 bases. Unmatched junction bases numbered 6, after V lost 2 bases and J lost 4 bases. The CDR3 runs 16 residues. Germline-derived CDR1 and CDR2 are MDHEN and SYDVKM. The DNA of the CDR3 is TGTGCCAGCAGTTTAGGTCCAGGACAGGGGAATCAGCCCCAGCATTTT. Translated, it gives CASSLGPGQGNQPQHF.

The rearrangement links TRBV2 to TRBJ2-7, with D perhaps matching TRBD1 or TRBD2 (5 bases each). The ends were cut back, 4 bases at V and 5 bases at J, with 12 bases in the middle. The CDR3 is 13 residues long. Germline V gene lookup returns CDR1 SNHLY and CDR2 FYNNEI. The CDR3 coding sequence is TGTGCCAGCAGTGGGGGACCCACCAACGAGCAGTACTTC. Its translation is CASSGGPTNEQYF.

Only one count was recorded for this clone. The chain couples TRBV27 to TRBJ2-1; the match to TRBD2 covers 7 bases. CDR1 is MNHEY, CDR2 SMNVEV, per germline (reference sequence). V lost 4 bases, J lost 0 bases, and 15 bases stayed unmatched. This CDR3 region has 19 residues. The CDR3 reads CASSSRSRSGDSSYNEQFF. In DNA form, the CDR3 reads TGTGCCAGCAGTTCCCGGTCAAGGAGCGGGGATAGCTCCTACAATGAGCAGTTCTTC.

The chain combines TRBV2 with TRBJ2-5; tentatively, D is TRBD2 (6 bases). V lost 10 bases and J lost 2, with 14 bases in between. This CDR3 contains 13 residues. CDR1 and CDR2 from the germline V gene are SNHLY and FYNNEI. CDR3 loop: CATSRESQETQYF. CDR3 DNA sequence: TGTGCCACCAGCCGGGAGTCACAAGAGACCCAGTACTTC.

The DNA of the CDR3 is TGTGCCAGCAGCAATTACAGGAAACGCTATGGCTACACCTTC. Translating it yields CASSNYRKRYGYTF. V usage is TRBV3-1 (or the pseudogene TRBV3-2) and J usage is TRBJ1-2; tentative D call: TRBD1 (5 bases). V was trimmed by 5 bases and J by 4 bases, leaving 14 bases between them. Germline lookup yields CDR1 LGHDT and CDR2 YNNKEL (reference sequence). The CDR3 length is 14 residues.

This sequence joins TRBV6-6 and TRBJ1-4, with D possibly TRBD1 on 5 matching bases. Germline V gene lookup returns CDR1 MNHNY and CDR2 SVGAGI (reference sequence). V was clipped by 6 bases and J by 0 bases, with 11 bases between them. CDR3 length: 15 residues. In DNA, the CDR3 is TGTGCCAGCAGCCCCGGGGCTTCAACTAATGAAAAACTGTTTTTT. It codes for CASSPGASTNEKLFF.

This clone was seen a few times. This chain uses TRBV29-1 with TRBJ1-2; TRBD1 might be the D (6 bases). V lost 6 bases to trimming and J lost 6 bases, with 14 bases between them. The germline CDR1 and CDR2 sequences are SQVTM and ANQGSEA. The CDR3 is 12 residues long. The CDR3 sequence: CSVYQGRDGYTF. CDR3 DNA: TGCAGCGTATACCAGGGGAGAGATGGCTACACCTTC.

The V and J genes are TRBV29-1 and TRBJ2-1, with D maybe TRBD1 (5 bases). Germline V gene sequence: CDR1 SQVTM, CDR2 ANQGSEA. The V gene lost 5 bases and the J gene lost 0 bases, with 11 bases spanning the gap. The CDR3 contains 14 residues. This CDR3 is CSVSIGASYNEQFF. CDR3 nucleotides: TGCAGCGTTTCTATAGGGGCCTCCTACAATGAGCAGTTCTTC.